This T cell receptor (beta chain) was retrieved from a study of blood T cell repertoires in COVID-19. Study-wide context: Acute and convalescent COVID-19 specimens originated in the United States, Italy and Spain.

Methods used by the authors: Amplification with reference gene primers provided the estimates of nucleated cell counts. TCRdb's copy holds only in-frame clones and misses some; the assay was immunoSEQ multiplex PCR. V and J calls and clone size come straight from that table; D and trimming were deduced from the DNA. The profile shows around 220,000 clones, roughly 84% of them singletons. This CDR3 contains 14 residues. The germline CDR1 and CDR2 sequences are SGHRS and YFSETQ. The J segment lost 8 bases and the V segment lost 4 bases, leaving 4 bases of the junction unmatched. This clone showed up just once.

The chain couples TRBV5-1 to TRBJ2-1; 12 bases align to TRBD2. The TCR originated in a woman in her thirties or forties with active or convalescent COVID-19. Sequencing was carried out using peripheral blood. The DNA of the CDR3 is TGCGCCAGCAGCAAAACTAGCGGGGGGTATGAGCAGTTCTTC. Translated, it gives CASSKTSGGYEQFF. The full variable domain, its missing parts supplied by reference TRBV5-1 and TRBJ2-1, is KAGVTQTPRYLIKTRGQQVTLSCSPISGHRSVSWYQQTPGQGLQFLFEYFSETQRNKGNFPGRFSGRQFSNSRSEMNVSTLELGDSALYLCASSKTSGGYEQFFGPGTRLTVL.